This T cell receptor (beta chain) derives from a study of blood T cell dynamics during melanoma immunotherapy. Study details: Patients with metastatic melanoma got pembrolizumab or nivolumab-ipilimumab as first-line care.

Profiling relied on immunoSEQ multiplex PCR, and the TCRdb table lists in-frame clones only, not all of them. This sample has about 12,000 clones, with roughly 83% found just once. Time point defined: pre-treatment baseline. The V and J ends lost 0 bases and 1 base, in that order; junction bases with no gene match: 1. In germline, CDR1 is LGHNA, CDR2 YSLEER. CDR3 length: 15 residues. This clone was recorded only once. This TCR derives from a human donor with melanoma. The rearrangement links TRBV4-3 to TRBJ2-3, with 7 bases fitting TRBD1. This specimen consisted of blood, obtained from a patient treated with checkpoint blockade. CDR3 in DNA: TGCGCCAGCAGCCAAGAAGGGACAGGCACAGATACGCAGTATTTT. It is translated as CASSQEGTGTDTQYF.